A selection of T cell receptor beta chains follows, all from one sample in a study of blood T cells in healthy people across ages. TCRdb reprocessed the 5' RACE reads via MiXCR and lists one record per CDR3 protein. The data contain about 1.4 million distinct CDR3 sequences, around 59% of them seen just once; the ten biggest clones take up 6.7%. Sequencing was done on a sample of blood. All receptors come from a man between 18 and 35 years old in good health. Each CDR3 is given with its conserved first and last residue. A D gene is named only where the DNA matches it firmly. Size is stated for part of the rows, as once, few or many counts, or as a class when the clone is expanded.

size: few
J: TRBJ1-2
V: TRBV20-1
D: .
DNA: TGCAGTGCTAGAGCCCGAGCTAACTATGGCTACACCTTC
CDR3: CSARARANYGYTF

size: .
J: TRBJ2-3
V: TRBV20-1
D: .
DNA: TGCAGTGCTAGAGATCCCGGGGCAGATACGCAGTATTTT
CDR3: CSARDPGADTQYF

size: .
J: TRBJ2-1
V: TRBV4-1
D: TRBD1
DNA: TGCGCCAGCAGCCTACAGGGGGCGGATGAGCAGTTCTTC
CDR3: CASSLQGADEQFF

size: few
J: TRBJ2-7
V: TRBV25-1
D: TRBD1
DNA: TGTGCCAGCAGTGAAATGAGACAGGGGTCTGACTACGAGCAGTACTTC
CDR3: CASSEMRQGSDYEQYF

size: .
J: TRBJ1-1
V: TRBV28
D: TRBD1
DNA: TGTGCCAGCAGTTGGACCTGGACAGGGGGCGAAGCTTTCTTT
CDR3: CASSWTWTGGEAFF

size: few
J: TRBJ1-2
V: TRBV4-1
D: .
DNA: TGCGCCAGCAGCCAAGACGACCTAAGGGTTAGCCTCAACTATGGCTACACCTTC
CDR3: CASSQDDLRVSLNYGYTF

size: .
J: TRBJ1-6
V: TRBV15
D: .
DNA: TGTGCCACCAGCCTGACCGAACGGGGTTCACCCCTCCACTTT
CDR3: CATSLTERGSPLHF

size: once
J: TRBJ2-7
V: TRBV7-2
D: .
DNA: TGTGCCAGCAGCCACAGGTTTGCTGGGGCCGGGGAGCAGTACTTC
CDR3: CASSHRFAGAGEQYF

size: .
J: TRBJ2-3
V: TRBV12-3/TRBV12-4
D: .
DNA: TGTGCCAGCACCTCCACGAGACTAAACACAGATACGCAGTATTTT
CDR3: CASTSTRLNTDTQYF

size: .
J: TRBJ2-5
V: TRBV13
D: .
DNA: TGTGCCAGCAGCTTGACCCTGGGGGAAGAGACCCAGTACTTC
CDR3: CASSLTLGEETQYF

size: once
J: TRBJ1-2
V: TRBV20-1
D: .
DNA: TGCAGTGCTCCGTCCCGGAGGGGCTACACCTTC
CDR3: CSAPSRRGYTF

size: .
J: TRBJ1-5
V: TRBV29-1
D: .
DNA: TGCAGCGCGTTGGGGGGGGCAGATCAGCCCCAGCATTTT
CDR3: CSALGGADQPQHF

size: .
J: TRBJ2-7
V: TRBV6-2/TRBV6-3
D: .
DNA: TGTGCCAGCAGCCCAGGGGTAGACCGGGGCGAGCAGTACTTC
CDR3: CASSPGVDRGEQYF